This note documents a single T cell receptor (beta chain) sequence. The table lists this clonotype with a few counts. What antigen it recognizes has not been identified. Within one base of it there is no much larger clone, and no base qualities were kept. The data were obtained in a study of blood T cells in healthy people across ages (dated by TCRdb to between 2014 and 2017). Regarding the research as a whole: In model experiments, template switching captured about one uniquely barcoded TCR beta cDNA molecule for every two T cells. Donors were grouped into four age groups: young (average roughly 15 years), middle-aged (39), aged (about 60) and long-lived (roughly 80). To avoid experimental bias, donors of different ages were distributed randomly across sequencing lanes. The study measured age-related changes in TCR beta repertoire diversity using deep sequencing normalized with unique cDNA molecular identifiers. The study analyzed two additional independent replicas of 1 million unique cDNA reads from the same blood draw for two donors, one aged 18 to 29 and one aged 80 or older.

Systemically healthy Caucasian individuals from Russia, some 36 in total and aged about 6 to 95 years, were included as donors. Roughly 9.5 milliliters of peripheral blood were drawn from each donor into EDTA-treated Vacutainer tubes. Ficoll-Paque density-gradient centrifugation was used to isolate PBMCs, with at least 6.5 million per sample. Total RNA, at least 6 micrograms per sample, was extracted from PBMCs with Trizol reagent. For every donor, an aliquot of PBMCs went through flow cytometry to measure the percentages of naive CD45RAhigh/CD27high T cells. What the authors observed across the whole study: Because the CMV infection status of the donors was unknown, age-related changes in expanded clonotypes may potentially have been confounded. Estimates of total diversity based on one million sequenced T cells were regarded as lower bounds and as underestimates. Compared with the aged group, the long-lived group had more naive CD4+ T cells, fewer expanded clones and increased TCR diversity, a pattern suggesting age selection. Because profiling used bulk unsorted PBMCs, naive and antigen-experienced compartments could not be compared conclusively. A strong correlation was found between observed TCR beta diversity and the percentage of naive T cells measured by flow cytometry. As age increased, observed TCR beta diversity per million T cells dropped in a roughly linear way, and a significant reduction was already evident by age 40.

To prepare the library, 5' RACE was applied. The sample was run on an Illumina HiSeq 2500. A second about 7 to 12 cycle PCR used a sample-barcoded 5' primer and a J-beta primer mix. Each TCR beta cDNA molecule received a unique molecular identifier from a template-switch 5' adaptor carrying 12 random nucleotides. At least 3 million CDR3-containing paired-end reads were obtained from each sample. First-strand cDNA synthesis was performed from all RNA using the Mint cDNA synthesis kit, with priming by a TRBC-specific oligonucleotide. Following uracil-DNA glycosylase treatment, all cDNA underwent a first 18-cycle PCR with the universal primers M1SS and BC2_uni_R. On the authors' methods: For normalization, 1 million high-quality reads were randomly selected from each sample, with every read carrying a distinct molecular identifier. Instead of being binned into consensus sequences, reads that shared molecular identifiers were thrown out. CDR3 identification, clonotype clustering and error correction used MiTCR with a Q25 quality threshold and the strictest error-elimination algorithm. A nonparametric unseen species model with Euler transformation was used to estimate lower-bound total TCR beta diversity. TCRdb's own reprocessing of the public reads used fastp at Q25 and MiXCR and kept productive beta chains. Identical CDR3 protein sequences are pooled into one entry, listed with their most common genes and DNA. TCRdb, not the original authors, processed these V and J calls. Here the sample has 1.4 million or so distinct CDR3 sequences; about 42% occur a single time. The top ten constitute more than 4% of the sample.

Counted from cysteine to phenylalanine, this CDR3 has 14 amino acids. Of the read, only the CDR3 DNA is kept; its 42 bases are in frame from base 1. The CDR1 and CDR2 encoded by the germline V gene are LGHNA and YSLEER. At the junction V is shortened by 4 bases and J by 4 bases, with 13 bases in between. Source material: blood. This TCR came from a woman between 18 and 29 years old in good health. The V and J genes are TRBV4-3 and TRBJ1-2; 6 matching bases give a weak D call of TRBD1. The CDR3 in this case is CASSLGGNGYGYTF. The DNA sequence is as follows: TGCGCCAGCAGCCTAGGGGGAAACGGCTATGGCTACACCTTC.